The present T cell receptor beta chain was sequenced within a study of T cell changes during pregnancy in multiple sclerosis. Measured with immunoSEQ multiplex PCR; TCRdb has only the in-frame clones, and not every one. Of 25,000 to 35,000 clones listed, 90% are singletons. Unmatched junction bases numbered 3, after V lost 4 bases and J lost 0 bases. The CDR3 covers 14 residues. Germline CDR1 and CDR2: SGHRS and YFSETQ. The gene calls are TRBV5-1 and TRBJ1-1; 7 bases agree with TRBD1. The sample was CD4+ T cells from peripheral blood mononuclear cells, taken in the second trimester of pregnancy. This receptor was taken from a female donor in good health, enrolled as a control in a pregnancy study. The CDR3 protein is CASSAGQLNTEAFF. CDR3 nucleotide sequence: TGCGCCAGCAGCGCGGGACAGTTGAACACTGAAGCTTTCTTT.